The rows below give T cell receptor beta chains drawn from one sample of a study of T cell changes during pregnancy in multiple sclerosis. The protocol was immunoSEQ multiplex PCR, while the TCRdb copy is restricted to in-frame clones and leaves out a portion. The sample carries about 42,000 clones, about 85% recorded once. The sequencing here drew on CD4+ T cells from peripheral blood mononuclear cells, taken before pregnancy. The receptor source for this set is a female donor with multiple sclerosis, enrolled in a pregnancy study. Each CDR3 is given with its conserved first and last residue. The D gene is left open where the match is weak. Clone size is shown for a subset of rows, as once, few, many or a class of expanded clone.

size	D	V	J	CDR3	DNA
.	.	TRBV11-2	TRBJ1-1	CASSPGGSFTEAFF	TGTGCCAGCAGCCCCGGGGGTAGTTTCACTGAAGCTTTCTTT
once	.	TRBV6-5	TRBJ2-4	CASSSLTAKNIQYF	TGTGCCAGCAGTTCTCTCACTGCCAAAAACATTCAGTACTTC
.	.	TRBV6-6	TRBJ2-7	CASSLPPNYEQYF	TGTGCCAGCAGTCTCCCCCCCAATTACGAGCAGTACTTC
few	.	TRBV30	TRBJ1-4	CAWGTGTGNEKLFF	TGTGCCTGGGGGACCGGGACTGGGAATGAAAAACTGTTTTTT
.	.	TRBV10-1	TRBJ1-6	CASTIRTDSPLHF	TGCGCCAGCACTATCCGGACAGATTCACCCCTCCACTTT
.	TRBD2	TRBV19	TRBJ2-1	CASSQLAGGPPEQFF	TGTGCCAGTAGCCAACTAGCGGGGGGGCCCCCCGAGCAGTTCTTC
.	.	TRBV28	TRBJ2-1	CASSLRSLYNEQFF	TGTGCCAGCAGTTTGAGGTCTCTCTACAATGAGCAGTTCTTC
medium-sized	TRBD2	TRBV27	TRBJ2-3	CASSLLVGVAGPRSPRTDTQYF	TGTGCCAGCAGTTTACTTGTGGGGGTAGCGGGACCTCGATCCCCACGGACAGATACGCAGTATTTT
few	.	TRBV19	TRBJ1-5	CASTDRPGTGGNQPQHF	TGTGCCAGTACCGACCGGCCAGGGACGGGGGGCAATCAGCCCCAGCATTTT
.	TRBD1	TRBV5-1	TRBJ1-1	CASSLSRDSLAFF	TGCGCCAGCAGCTTATCTCGGGACAGCTTGGCTTTCTTT
.	TRBD2	TRBV6-5	TRBJ2-1	CASSFGIAGHNEQFF	TGTGCCAGCAGTTTTGGAATAGCGGGACACAATGAGCAGTTCTTC
.	TRBD2	TRBV7-9	TRBJ2-1	CASSPGTSGGNEQFF	TGTGCCAGCAGCCCCGGGACTAGCGGCGGGAATGAGCAGTTCTTC
.	.	TRBV19	TRBJ1-5	CASRTDREGPQHF	TGTGCCAGTAGGACCGACCGGGAGGGGCCCCAGCATTTT
.	.	TRBV5-6	TRBJ2-3	CASSGGIHYTTDTQYF	TGTGCCAGCAGCGGGGGGATACATTACACCACAGATACGCAGTATTTT
.	.	TRBV11-2	TRBJ2-1	CASSLGRGGEFF	TGTGCCAGCAGCTTAGGGAGGGGGGGGGAGTTCTTC
.	.	TRBV25-1	TRBJ2-7	CASSSQELYEQYF	TGTGCCAGCAGTTCCCAGGAACTCTACGAGCAGTACTTC
.	TRBD2	TRBV19	TRBJ2-3	CASSMGPGLGNQDTQYF	TGTGCCAGTAGTATGGGCCCGGGACTAGGGAATCAAGATACGCAGTATTTT
.	TRBD1	TRBV9	TRBJ1-2	CASMAGQADGYTF	TGTGCCAGCATGGCCGGACAGGCCGATGGCTACACCTTC
.	.	TRBV5-6	TRBJ2-1	CASSLEGVGYNEQFF	TGTGCCAGCAGCTTGGAGGGGGTGGGGTACAATGAGCAGTTCTTC
.	.	TRBV7-6	TRBJ1-1	CASSLGAYLNTEAFF	TGTGCCAGCAGCTTAGGAGCATATTTGAACACTGAAGCTTTCTTT
.	.	TRBV30	TRBJ1-4	CAWSEGQGYEKLFF	TGTGCCTGGAGTGAAGGTCAGGGTTACGAAAAACTGTTTTTT
once	TRBD2	TRBV7-6	TRBJ2-3	CASSLRGAGVPYRTDTQYF	TGTGCCAGCAGCCTAAGGGGAGCGGGAGTCCCCTATCGCACAGATACGCAGTATTTT
.	.	TRBV7-3	TRBJ2-1	CASSFHQGKEQFF	TGTGCCAGCAGCTTTCATCAGGGGAAGGAGCAGTTCTTC
few	.	TRBV5-1	TRBJ1-2	CASSLGGSDSPNYGYTF	TGCGCCAGCAGCTTGGGGGGATCCGACAGTCCTAACTATGGCTACACCTTC
.	TRBD2	TRBV27	TRBJ2-3	CALGRGGPGDTQYF	TGTGCCCTCGGGAGGGGGGGGCCGGGAGATACGCAGTATTTT
.	TRBD1	TRBV29-1	TRBJ1-2	CSVEYRGAVYGYTF	TGCAGCGTTGAATACAGGGGCGCGGTTTATGGCTACACCTTC